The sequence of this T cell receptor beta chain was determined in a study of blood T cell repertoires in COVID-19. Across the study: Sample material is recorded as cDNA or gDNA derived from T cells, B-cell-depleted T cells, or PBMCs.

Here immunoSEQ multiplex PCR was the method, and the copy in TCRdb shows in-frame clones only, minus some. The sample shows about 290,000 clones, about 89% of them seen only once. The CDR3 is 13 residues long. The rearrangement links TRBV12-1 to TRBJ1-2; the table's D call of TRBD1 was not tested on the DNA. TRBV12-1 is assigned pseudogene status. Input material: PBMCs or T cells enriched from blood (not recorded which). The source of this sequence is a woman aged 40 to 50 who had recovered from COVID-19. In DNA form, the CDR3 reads TGTGCCAGCAGCTTCGGGACATACTATGGCTACACCTTC. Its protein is CASSFGTYYGYTF.